This TCR beta chain was found in a study of blood T cell repertoires in COVID-19. In the study overall: Acute-phase and convalescent COVID-19 samples originated in the United States, Italy and Spain. The cDNA or gDNA used as material had been derived from T cells, B-cell-depleted T cells, or PBMCs.

The CDR3 is 16 amino acids. The germline gives CDR1 LNHDA, CDR2 SQIVND (reference sequence). J was trimmed by 8 bases and V by 4 bases; bases with no gene match: 9. As originally analysed: Estimation of nucleated cell counts relied on the amplification of reference gene primers. The method was immunoSEQ multiplex PCR; TCRdb's version includes in-frame clones alone and lacks a portion of them. Clone size and V and J calls were adopted from that table, with D and trimming inferred from the DNA. The top ten hold around 3.5% of the sample, which has 300,000 to 400,000 clones, about 90% seen once. Source material: peripheral blood. The chain is built from TRBV19 and TRBJ2-1; 12 bases are a match to TRBD2. This sequence originates from a woman between 18 and 29 years old who had recovered from COVID-19. The CDR3 spells CASSNPTSGSLYEQFF. CDR3 in DNA: TGTGCCAGTAGTAATCCGACTAGCGGGAGTCTCTATGAGCAGTTCTTC. Full variable domain (missing parts from reference TRBV19 and TRBJ2-1): DGGITQSPKYLFRKEGQNVTLSCEQNLNHDAMYWYRQDPGQGLRLIYYSQIVNDFQKGDIAEGYSVSREKKESFPLTVTSAQKNPTAFYLCASSNPTSGSLYEQFFGPGTRLTVL.